A selection of T cell receptor beta chains follows, all from one sample in a study of post-analysis software for immune sequencing data. TCRdb independently ran MiXCR on the PCR reads; one entry per CDR3 protein. The sample consists of about 810,000 distinct CDR3 sequences, 53% of them appearing once. The specimen sequenced was blood. These receptors were collected from a girl aged 10-17 years with multiple sclerosis. CDR3s include the opening cysteine and the closing phenylalanine or tryptophan. Each record gives: J gene, V gene, D gene, clone size, CDR3 protein, CDR3 DNA. The D gene is left open where the match is weak. A clone size is listed for some rows: how often the clone was seen (once, few, many), or a class if it is expanded.

j_call: TRBJ2-3
v_call: TRBV7-9
d_call: -
clone_size: -
cdr3_aa: CASSLAQTSGLTDTQYF
cdr3_nt: TGTGCCAGCAGCTTAGCGCAGACCAGCGGGCTCACAGATACGCAGTATTTT

j_call: TRBJ2-7
v_call: TRBV6-5
d_call: -
clone_size: -
cdr3_aa: CASSHGGTSNEQYF
cdr3_nt: TGTGCCAGCAGCCACGGGGGGACAAGTAATGAGCAGTACTTC

j_call: TRBJ1-6
v_call: TRBV12-3/TRBV12-4
d_call: TRBD1
clone_size: -
cdr3_aa: CASSRQGIRHSPLHF
cdr3_nt: TGTGCCAGCAGCCGACAGGGAATTAGGCATTCACCCCTCCACTTT

j_call: TRBJ2-6
v_call: TRBV11-1
d_call: -
clone_size: -
cdr3_aa: CASSLAETVPGVLTF
cdr3_nt: TGTGCCAGCAGCTTAGCGGAGACCGTTCCTGGCGTCCTGACTTTC

j_call: TRBJ2-1
v_call: TRBV20-1
d_call: -
clone_size: few
cdr3_aa: CSAPRGGVIYNEQFF
cdr3_nt: TGCAGTGCCCCGAGGGGGGGGGTCATCTACAATGAGCAGTTCTTC

j_call: TRBJ1-2
v_call: TRBV3-1
d_call: -
clone_size: -
cdr3_aa: CASSQLTAGHGYTF
cdr3_nt: TGTGCCAGCAGCCAATTGACAGCGGGACATGGCTACACCTTC

j_call: TRBJ2-3
v_call: TRBV12-3/TRBV12-4
d_call: -
clone_size: -
cdr3_aa: CASSHGGAGSTDTQYF
cdr3_nt: TGTGCCAGCAGCCATGGGGGGGCGGGGAGCACAGATACGCAGTATTTT

j_call: TRBJ2-6
v_call: TRBV20-1
d_call: -
clone_size: -
cdr3_aa: CSARRYAPGTRGSGANVLTF
cdr3_nt: TGCAGTGCTAGGCGCTACGCACCCGGGACACGAGGCTCTGGGGCCAACGTCCTGACTTTC

j_call: TRBJ1-1
v_call: TRBV20-1
d_call: TRBD1
clone_size: few
cdr3_aa: CSASRTGGNTEAFF
cdr3_nt: TGCAGTGCTAGTCGGACAGGGGGGAACACTGAAGCTTTCTTT

j_call: TRBJ2-5
v_call: TRBV20-1
d_call: -
clone_size: few
cdr3_aa: CSARTASRNEQF
cdr3_nt: TGCAGTGCTAGGACAGCCAGCCGCAATGAGCAGTTC

j_call: TRBJ2-2
v_call: TRBV12-3/TRBV12-4
d_call: -
clone_size: -
cdr3_aa: CASSLLQGGTGELFF
cdr3_nt: TGTGCCAGCAGTTTACTTCAGGGTGGCACCGGGGAGCTGTTTTTT